Reported below is one T cell receptor beta chain. Its target antigen remains unknown. The record has no base qualities; no much larger clone is one base away. This sample is drawn from a study of T cell responses to AZD1222 COVID-19 vaccine (dated by TCRdb to the early 2020s). Turning to the overall study: AZD1222 recipients given second doses at about 4 weeks or at about 12 weeks were pooled, since spike-specific TCR depth and breadth were not found to differ between the two schedules. TCR sequencing was performed for 230 to 250 trial participants, of whom some 200 were given two doses of AZD1222 and around 26 were given two doses of MenACWY control vaccine. Enrollment into the trials was organized by age into subgroups of 18-55, 56-69 and 70-plus years, and those subgroups contained roughly 150, 30 and 60 TCR-sequenced participants, respectively.

General conclusions and limits of the study: Because no samples from the day 14 peak response were available, repertoires could be characterized only after the peak T cell response. In the small 56-69-year group, the increase in depth fell short of significance, most likely because of low power. The vaccine-associated CD4 TCRs covered the entire spike protein, and the dominant responses fell in regions 160-218 and 743-854. Spike-specific TCR breadth and depth rose significantly after two AZD1222 doses compared with day 0 and with MenACWY recipients. Conclusions about previously exposed vaccinees are limited because only 5 or 6 AZD1222 recipients were SARS-CoV-2 seropositive at baseline. Most participants were white British and females outnumbered males, and the authors suggested that clonal diversity may have been underestimated. Reportedly, close to half of the unique spike-specific TCRs recognized epitopes lying outside the regions that are mutated in the B.1.351 and B.1.1.7 variants.

What the time point label conveys for this sample: baseline before first vaccination. The vaccinee samples were drawn from two UK trials, COV001 and COV002, one of which was a single-blind randomized controlled phase 2/3 trial testing AZD1222 (ChAdOx1 nCoV-19) in healthy adults. For TCRbeta chain sequencing, PBMC samples were collected from trial participants at day 0 and at day 28 after the second dose. The CDR3 regions of human TCRbeta chains were analyzed by immunosequencing. Regarding the original processing steps: TCRs in the repertoires were compared against a reference library of SARS-CoV-2-specific TCRs that had been generated with the MIRA antigen-specificity platform. Breadth was defined as the fraction of unique TCRs that were SARS-CoV-2-associated, and depth was defined as the fraction of total T cells that were SARS-CoV-2-associated. Each spike-specific TCR was assigned to its reactive spike region and to a CD4 or CD8 class using the MIRA data. Log10-transformed breadth and depth values were compared by one-way ANOVA with Sidak's multiple comparisons tests. TCRdb took over this immuneACCESS table, retaining in-frame rearrangements with V and J assigned. Such tables are incomplete; in checked studies, under half of the missing clones stem from an unresolved V gene, and the remainder is unexplained. V and J calls plus clone size are reproduced from that table; the DNA served to infer D and trimming. The sample table contains 65,000 or so clones; only one count was recorded for 80% to 85% of them. Of the sample, roughly 9.8% is held by the ten largest clones.

The CDR1 and CDR2 encoded by the germline V gene are SGDLS and YYNGEE. V lost 0 bases and J lost 5 bases; the stretch between them is 11 bases long. The CDR3 measures 14 amino acids from cysteine to phenylalanine. Only the CDR3 part of the read is kept: 42 bases, read in frame from the first base. This specimen was peripheral blood, taken on day 0 of AZD1222 vaccination. Recombination linked TRBV9 to TRBJ2-5, with the D call tentatively TRBD1 or TRBD2, each fitting 5 bases. The TCR originated in an adult in good health. The nucleotide sequence is TGTGCCAGCAGCGTAGCTGGGGGTGGTGAGACCCAGTACTTC. The encoded protein is CASSVAGGGETQYF.